This record concerns one T cell receptor beta chain sequence. The V and J ends lost 5 bases and 5 bases, in that order; junction bases with no gene match: 9. The CDR3 length is 16 residues. CDR1 SGHTA and CDR2 FQGNSA come from the germline V gene. The data were taken from a study of blood T cell repertoires in COVID-19. Looking at the study overall: Acute and convalescent COVID-19 specimens originated in the United States, Italy and Spain. The analysed material was cDNA or gDNA that came from T cells, B-cell-depleted T cells, or PBMCs.

Per the original methods: Cell counts per sample came from amplifying reference gene primers. Clones were sequenced by immunoSEQ multiplex PCR, and TCRdb holds only the in-frame ones, with some missing. V and J calls plus clone size are reproduced from that table; the DNA served to infer D and trimming. Among around 120,000 clones listed, 88% were seen once. Input material: peripheral blood. The TCR comes from a human donor in a cohort sampled during active COVID-19. The V call is TRBV7-2, the J call TRBJ2-7, with 13 bases that match TRBD2. CDR3 in amino acids: CASSQGLAGPRDEQYF. CDR3 coding DNA: TGTGCCAGCAGCCAGGGACTAGCGGGGCCCCGGGACGAGCAGTACTTC.